This record looks at one T cell receptor (beta chain) sequence and its context. Its antigen remains unknown. The source of the sample is a study of CD8+ T cells in alopecia areata. Study-wide background: Patients received oral tofacitinib, 5 to 10 mg twice daily, for moderate-to-severe alopecia areata. Notes on the study in general: Clonality exceeded that of normal scalp in lesional scalp, most notably in alopecia totalis/universalis. Patients shared TCRs less clearly than mice did, possibly for HLA-related reasons.

Peripheral blood, together with lesional scalp punch biopsies, was collected from alopecia areata patients. Following RNA extraction, reverse transcription yielded cDNA that acted as the sequencing template. Sequenced by immunoSEQ multiplex PCR; TCRdb stores in-frame clones only, minus some. Among about 130,000 clones, 58% were seen once, and the ten largest hold roughly 6.5%. The receptor comes from a human donor with alopecia areata. The source material was CD4+ T cells sorted from blood, sampled at week 0.

The CDR3 region is CASSARGGNIQYF. In nucleotides, the CDR3 is TGTGCCAGCAGCGCCCGGGGAGGAAACATTCAGTACTTC. The chain uses TRBV5-6 and TRBJ2-4; D may be TRBD2 (6 bases). Trimming took 4 bases from V and 6 from J, leaving 11 bases between them. The CDR3 is made up of 13 amino acids. Looked up from germline, CDR1 is SGHDT and CDR2 is YYEEEE.